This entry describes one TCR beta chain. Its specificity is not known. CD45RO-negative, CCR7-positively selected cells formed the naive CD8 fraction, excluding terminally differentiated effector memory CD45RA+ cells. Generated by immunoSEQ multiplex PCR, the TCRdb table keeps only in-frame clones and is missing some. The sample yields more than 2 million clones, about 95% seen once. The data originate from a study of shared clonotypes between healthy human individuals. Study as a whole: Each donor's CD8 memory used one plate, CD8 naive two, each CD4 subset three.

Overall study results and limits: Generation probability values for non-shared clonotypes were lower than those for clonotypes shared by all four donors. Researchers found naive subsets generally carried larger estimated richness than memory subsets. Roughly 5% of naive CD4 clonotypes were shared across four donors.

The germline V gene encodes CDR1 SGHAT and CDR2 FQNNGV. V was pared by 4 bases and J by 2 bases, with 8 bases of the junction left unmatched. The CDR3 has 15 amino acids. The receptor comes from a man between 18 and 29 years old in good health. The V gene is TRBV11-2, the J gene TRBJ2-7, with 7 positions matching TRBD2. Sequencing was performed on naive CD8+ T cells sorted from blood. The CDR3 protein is CASSYSGTTTYEQYF. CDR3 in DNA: TGTGCCAGCAGCTACTCGGGGACTACCACCTACGAGCAGTACTTC.